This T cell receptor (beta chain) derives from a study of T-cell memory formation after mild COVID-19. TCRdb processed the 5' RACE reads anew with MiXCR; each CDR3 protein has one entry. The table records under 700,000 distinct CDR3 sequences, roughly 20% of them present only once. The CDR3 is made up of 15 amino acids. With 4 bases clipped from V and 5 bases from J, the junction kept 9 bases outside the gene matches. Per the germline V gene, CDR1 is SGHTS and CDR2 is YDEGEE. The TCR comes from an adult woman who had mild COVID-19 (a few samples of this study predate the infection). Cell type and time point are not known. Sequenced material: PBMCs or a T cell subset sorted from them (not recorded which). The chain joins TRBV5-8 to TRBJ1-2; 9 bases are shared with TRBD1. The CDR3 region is CASSTPTGGLYGYTF. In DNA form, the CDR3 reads TGTGCCAGCAGCACACCGACAGGGGGATTATATGGCTACACCTTC.